This TCR beta chain appears in the sequencing data of a study of post-analysis software for immune sequencing data. Study at large: Relapsing-remitting, secondary progressive and progressive-relapsing forms of multiple sclerosis all featured among disease courses.

The study, taken as a whole, reports: Comparison of patients with controls showed five or six TRBV segments more frequent in patients, TRBV5-6, TRBV5-1 and TRBV20-1 among them.

Germline assignment: CDR1 MDHEN and CDR2 SYDVKM. V lost 4 bases to trimming and J lost 0 bases, with 7 bases between them. The CDR3 is 15 residues long. Comment on this clonotype: What it binds is unknown.

TCR beta cDNA libraries had unique molecular identifiers. Once about 0.95 to 10 million T cells were used, roughly 490,000 cDNA molecules resulted. One entry per CDR3 protein results from TCRdb running MiXCR on the PCR reads. The table has roughly 800,000 distinct CDR3 sequences, about 32% seen once; the top ten hold roughly 0.54%. This receptor was obtained from a girl under 18 with multiple sclerosis. The chain couples TRBV28 to TRBJ2-6; no definite D call. The sample comprised blood. CDR3 DNA sequence: TGTGCCAGCAGTTCAACCGTCTCTGGGGCCAACGTCCTGACTTTC. Protein sequence: CASSSTVSGANVLTF. The whole variable domain, remainder taken from reference TRBV28 and TRBJ2-6, is DVKVTQSSRYLVKRTGEKVFLECVQDMDHENMFWYRQDPGLGLRLIYFSYDVKMKEKGDIPEGYSVSREKKERFSLILESASTNQTSMYLCASSSTVSGANVLTFGAGSRLTVL.